The rows below give T cell receptor beta chains drawn from one sample of a study of shared clonotypes between healthy human individuals. Assay used: immunoSEQ multiplex PCR; TCRdb lists only in-frame clones, some missing. The profile covers 800,000 to 1,200,000 clones, with roughly 74% appearing a single time and around 0.47% taken by the ten largest. The sample comprised memory CD4+ T cells from PBMCs. The receptor source for this set is a young man in good health. Some clones in this sample may be carry-over from other donors' samples. Both conserved end residues are part of each CDR3.

J gene	V gene	CDR3 protein
TRBJ2-7	TRBV7-9	CASSLGRFGEQYF
TRBJ2-2	TRBV5-1	CASSLLAGDTGELFF
TRBJ2-3	TRBV7-9	CASSLRTSGSPDTQYF
TRBJ2-1	TRBV4-3	CASSQEGGYEQFF
TRBJ1-2	TRBV4-2	CASSQAVRKTGYTF
TRBJ2-1	TRBV7-7	CASSPSGGSYNEQFF
TRBJ2-1	TRBV11-3	CASSLGGWDEQFF
TRBJ2-3	TRBV4-1	CASSQVEGDTQYF
TRBJ1-2	TRBV7-8	CASSLVQGGDYGYTF
TRBJ2-4	TRBV2	CASSQRGGGVMDIQYF
TRBJ2-2	TRBV7-3	CASSGPGQGEYTGELFF
TRBJ2-2	TRBV27	CASSLSNPGELFF
TRBJ1-1	TRBV7-9	CASSLTGDTEAFF
TRBJ1-1	TRBV18	CASSPAMNTEAFF
TRBJ1-5	TRBV19	CASSTQQGRYSNQPQHF
TRBJ2-3	TRBV4-2	CASSPQPSSTDTQYF
TRBJ2-5	TRBV7-2	CASRRGGAGETQYF
TRBJ2-2	TRBV9	CASSYRQGANTGELFF
TRBJ2-5	TRBV29-1	CSVDRSGQETQYF
TRBJ2-1	TRBV5-1	CASRRQEGFYNEQFF
TRBJ2-2	TRBV18	CASSGQGVNTGELFF
TRBJ2-7	TRBV5-1	CASHVGGSGSYEQYF
TRBJ2-7	TRBV6-5	CASSYQRDASYEQYF
TRBJ2-1	TRBV9	CASSVARTSRSSYNEQFF
TRBJ1-6	TRBV4-3	CASSLEGGGNSPLHF
TRBJ1-3	TRBV7-9	CASSAGSGGGNTIYF
TRBJ2-2	TRBV30	CAWSFYVLAGGPGTGELFF
TRBJ2-5	TRBV28	CASTLRGAAGETQYF
TRBJ2-3	TRBV5-1	CASGLGRLDTQYF
TRBJ2-7	TRBV10-3	CAISPLGGGGISSYEQYF
TRBJ2-4	TRBV18	CASSPAGAPKNIQYF
TRBJ1-4	TRBV2	CASSGGSTNEKLFF
TRBJ2-2	TRBV28	CASNPEGVGTGELFF
TRBJ2-3	TRBV4-2	CASSHHRDRSYTDTQYF